Listed below are T cell receptor beta chains from one sample, sequenced in a study of T cells in localized non-small cell lung cancer. Data came from immunoSEQ multiplex PCR; TCRdb stores just in-frame clones and leaves some out. Seen here are about 33,000 clones, approximately 91% observed once, and the top ten hold 5.5% to 6%. The specimen comprised PBMCs, sampled before any cancer treatment. These receptors were collected from a man between 40 and 70 years old with stage II lung adenocarcinoma. CDR3s include the opening cysteine and the closing phenylalanine or tryptophan. A D gene is named only where the DNA matches it firmly. The size entry is marked missing in some rows and otherwise reads once, few, many or a size class.

D gene,V gene,J gene,clone size,CDR3 DNA,CDR3 protein
.,TRBV19,TRBJ2-3,.,TGTGCCAGTAGCCAAGAGGGGCGCAGGACAGATACGCAGTATTTT,CASSQEGRRTDTQYF
TRBD2,TRBV27,TRBJ2-5,.,TGTGCCAGCAGCCCACTTGGGAGCGGGAGTATTAAAGAGACCCAGTACTTC,CASSPLGSGSIKETQYF
.,TRBV5-8,TRBJ2-1,.,TGTGCCAGCAGCTTGGACCTGGCTGAGCAGTTCTTC,CASSLDLAEQFF
.,TRBV10-3,TRBJ2-5,.,TGTGCCATCAGTGTACGAGAGAAAGAGACCCAGTACTTC,CAISVREKETQYF
TRBD2,TRBV11-3,TRBJ2-5,.,TGTGCCAGCAGCTTTTCAAGCGGGAGCGCACAAGAGACCCAGTACTTC,CASSFSSGSAQETQYF
TRBD2,TRBV9,TRBJ2-1,.,TGTGCCAGCAGCTTATACCCCGGGACTAGCGGTAATAATGAGCAGTTCTTC,CASSLYPGTSGNNEQFF
.,TRBV11-3,TRBJ2-1,.,TGTGCCAGCAGTTACAGCCCTAGCGTCGATGAGCAGTTCTTC,CASSYSPSVDEQFF
.,TRBV7-9,TRBJ2-7,.,TGTGCCAGCAGCCCGACGGGACGGGCAGGGGTCGGCGAGCAGTACTTC,CASSPTGRAGVGEQYF
TRBD2,TRBV5-5,TRBJ2-4,.,TGTGCCAGCAGCTTGGAGACTAGCGGGAGATACATTCAGTACTTC,CASSLETSGRYIQYF
.,TRBV5-8,TRBJ2-7,once,TGTGCCAGCAGCCGAAGGACACTTGCCGAGCAGTACTTC,CASSRRTLAEQYF
TRBD2,TRBV5-1,TRBJ2-7,once,TGCGCCAGCACCTGGGGCCAAGAAGCGGGAGCCGCTCGATCCTACGAGCAGTACTTC,CASTWGQEAGAARSYEQYF
.,TRBV7-2,TRBJ2-2,.,TGTGCCAGCAGCCCGACCGGGGGTCCCCTCTCCGGGGAGCTGTTTTTT,CASSPTGGPLSGELFF
.,TRBV7-9,TRBJ2-3,few,TGTGCCAGCACCGGACTCGAGGGCACAGATACGCAGTATTTT,CASTGLEGTDTQYF
.,TRBV4-2,TRBJ2-3,.,TGTGCCAGCAGCCAAAATCCAGGCAACGCGGGCGGAACAGATACGCAGTATTTT,CASSQNPGNAGGTDTQYF
.,TRBV7-2,TRBJ2-7,.,TGTGCCAGCAGCCTAGAGCCCTTAGCGAGAGGCTTCTACGAGCAGTACTTC,CASSLEPLARGFYEQYF
.,TRBV18,TRBJ2-6,once,TGTGCCAGCTCACTGGGCCTCTCTGGGGCCAACGTCCTGACTTTC,CASSLGLSGANVLTF
.,TRBV7-9,TRBJ1-5,.,TGTGCCAGCAGCCAGGACAGCTATAGCAATCAGCCCCAGCATTTT,CASSQDSYSNQPQHF
.,TRBV2,TRBJ1-4,.,TGTGCCAGCAGATCTGACCGGAATGAAAAACTGTTTTTT,CASRSDRNEKLFF
.,TRBV6-6,TRBJ2-1,.,TGTGCCAGCAGTTACTCGTCCAATGAGCAGTTCTTC,CASSYSSNEQFF
TRBD1,TRBV5-6,TRBJ1-3,.,TGTGCCAGCGGCACTAGGGGGCCGGGAGCCTTGAACACCATATATTTT,CASGTRGPGALNTIYF
.,TRBV7-2,TRBJ1-2,.,TGTGCCAGCAGCTTAGCTGGCAGGGACTATGGCTACACCTTC,CASSLAGRDYGYTF
.,TRBV11-2,TRBJ1-1,.,TGTGCCAGCAGCTCCCGGTGGGACACTGAAGCTTTCTTT,CASSSRWDTEAFF
.,TRBV28,TRBJ1-5,.,TGTGCCAGCAGTTTATCTTTTAGGAATCAGCCCCAGCATTTT,CASSLSFRNQPQHF
.,TRBV6-5,TRBJ1-4,.,TGTGCCAGCAGCAAGACGACTAAGGGGGAAAAACTGTTTTTT,CASSKTTKGEKLFF
.,TRBV7-2,TRBJ1-2,.,TGTGCCAGCAGCCCTCGGGAGACTCAATACACCTTC,CASSPRETQYTF
.,TRBV11-2,TRBJ2-5,.,TGTGCCAGCAGCTCCACGGGACCGCCCCTCCGGGAGACCCAGTACTTC,CASSSTGPPLRETQYF
.,TRBV7-8,TRBJ2-5,.,TGTGCCAGCAGCTTTCGGGGGATAGAGACCCAGTACTTC,CASSFRGIETQYF
.,TRBV5-1,TRBJ1-3,few,TGCGCCAGCAGCTTGGAGGCGGCGGGAAACACCATATATTTT,CASSLEAAGNTIYF
TRBD2,TRBV5-7,TRBJ2-1,.,TGTGCCAGCAGCCAAGAGCGGGAGGGCCCCACGAGCTCCTACAATGAGCAGTTCTTC,CASSQEREGPTSSYNEQFF
TRBD1,TRBV28,TRBJ1-4,.,TGTGCCAGCAGTTTATGGGGACAGGGGGGGACTAATGAAAAACTGTTTTTT,CASSLWGQGGTNEKLFF
.,TRBV29-1,TRBJ1-1,.,TGCAGCGTTGAGAAGACAGGAAACTTTGAAGCTTTCTTT,CSVEKTGNFEAFF
.,TRBV6-4,TRBJ2-1,.,TGTGCCAGCAGTGACCCCCTCTACAATGAGCAGTTCTTC,CASSDPLYNEQFF
.,TRBV27,TRBJ1-5,.,TGTGCCAGCAGTCTCGGAAGGAGCAGGGCCAGCAATCAGCCCCAGCATTTT,CASSLGRSRASNQPQHF
.,TRBV7-6,TRBJ2-3,.,TGTGCCAGCACCACAGGCGGATCGTTCACAGATACGCAGTATTTT,CASTTGGSFTDTQYF
.,TRBV28,TRBJ1-1,.,TGTGCCAGCAGCCACCCAGCCCGGGGCACTGAAGCTTTCTTT,CASSHPARGTEAFF
TRBD1,TRBV12-5,TRBJ1-1,.,TGTGCTAGTGGTTTGTACAGGGGAAGAAGGAACACTGAAGCTTTCTTT,CASGLYRGRRNTEAFF
.,TRBV7-7,TRBJ2-3,.,TGTGCCAGCAGCCCCGGACTACCGGATACGCAGTATTTT,CASSPGLPDTQYF
TRBD1,TRBV6-1,TRBJ2-2,.,TGTGCCAGCAGTGAGTACAGGGGGGACACCGGGGAGCTGTTTTTT,CASSEYRGDTGELFF
.,TRBV5-1,TRBJ2-6,.,TGCGCCAGCAGCTTGGAAGGGGGCTCTGGGGCCAACGTCCTGACTTTC,CASSLEGGSGANVLTF
.,TRBV28,TRBJ2-1,.,TGTGCCAGCAGTCCCTGGGGCTCGGGCTACAATGAGCAGTTCTTC,CASSPWGSGYNEQFF
TRBD1,TRBV4-3,TRBJ1-2,.,TGCGCCAGCAGCCAAGAGGCGGGACAGATCTATGGCTACACCTTC,CASSQEAGQIYGYTF
.,TRBV7-6,TRBJ1-1,.,TGTGCCAGCAGTTTCGACTCGAACACTGAAGCTTTCTTT,CASSFDSNTEAFF
TRBD1,TRBV5-1,TRBJ1-1,.,TGCGCCAGCAGCGATACCAGGGGGCCCTACCTAGAAGCTTTCTTT,CASSDTRGPYLEAFF
TRBD2,TRBV2,TRBJ2-7,once,TGTGCCAGCAGCCCAAGGGGGGGAGCTCCGGGACTAGCGGGGACCTACGAGCAGTACTTC,CASSPRGGAPGLAGTYEQYF
TRBD1,TRBV25-1,TRBJ2-7,.,TGTGCCAGCTCCGGACAGGGGTACGAGCAGTACTTC,CASSGQGYEQYF
.,TRBV5-8,TRBJ2-7,.,TGTGCCAGCAGCTTGGGGGACACCTCCTACGAGCAGTACTTC,CASSLGDTSYEQYF
TRBD2,TRBV18,TRBJ2-7,.,TGTGCCAGCTCACCTGGGCTAGCGGGATCTTCCAAACTGAACGAGCAGTGCTTC,CASSPGLAGSSKLNEQCF
.,TRBV7-9,TRBJ2-1,.,TGTGCCAGCAGCCGCCAACGGAGCGCGCTCTACAATGAGCAGTTCTTC,CASSRQRSALYNEQFF
TRBD1,TRBV7-8,TRBJ1-5,.,TGTGCCAGCAGCCGGACCCCCGGACAGGGGACGGGTCAGAATCAGCCCCAGCATTTT,CASSRTPGQGTGQNQPQHF
.,TRBV30,TRBJ1-5,few,TGTGCCTGGACCTATGGTGGGGTGGGACAGCCCCAGCATTTT,CAWTYGGVGQPQHF
TRBD1,TRBV25-1,TRBJ1-6,.,TGTGCCAGCGGATCAACCAGGGGGCTCTTAAATTCACCCCTCCACTTT,CASGSTRGLLNSPLHF
.,TRBV7-8,TRBJ1-2,.,TGTGCCAGCAGCTCTCGCCCGGGGAGTAAATATGGCTACACCTTC,CASSSRPGSKYGYTF
.,TRBV6-5,TRBJ1-5,once,TGTGCCAGCAGCGACAGTTTTGATCAGCCCCAGCATTTT,CASSDSFDQPQHF